This T cell receptor beta chain was retrieved from a study of monozygotic twins with cystic fibrosis. At the level of the study: With around 14 PCR cycles, barcoded libraries came from roughly 2.8 micrograms of fragmented DNA. Study conclusions and caveats: Median Simpson clonality of 0.0095 suggested naive T cells predominated. Co-twins had the most similar V usage for 13 of 16 pairs, J for 8. Monozygotic CF twin pairs shared significantly more nucleotide-identical clonotypes than unrelated CF individuals did.

Assay: immunoSEQ multiplex PCR; the TCRdb copy retains only in-frame clones and omits some. The top ten clones hold around 0.5% of a sample with around 12,000 clones, around 85% of them seen once. A word on this clone: Its antigen is unknown. The junction departs from germline at one end; a sequencing error may be responsible.

Germline-derived CDR1 and CDR2 are SSHAT and FNYEAQ (reference sequence). The CDR3 extends over 14 amino acids. The sequenced sample was blood. The sequence derives from a young man with cystic fibrosis. The chain couples TRBV7-7 to TRBJ2-5, with D perhaps TRBD1 or TRBD2 (6 bases each). Here the CDR3 reads CASSLDAGEEAQYF. DNA for the CDR3: TGTGCTAGCAGCTTAGACGCAGGGGAGGAGGCCCAGTACTTC.